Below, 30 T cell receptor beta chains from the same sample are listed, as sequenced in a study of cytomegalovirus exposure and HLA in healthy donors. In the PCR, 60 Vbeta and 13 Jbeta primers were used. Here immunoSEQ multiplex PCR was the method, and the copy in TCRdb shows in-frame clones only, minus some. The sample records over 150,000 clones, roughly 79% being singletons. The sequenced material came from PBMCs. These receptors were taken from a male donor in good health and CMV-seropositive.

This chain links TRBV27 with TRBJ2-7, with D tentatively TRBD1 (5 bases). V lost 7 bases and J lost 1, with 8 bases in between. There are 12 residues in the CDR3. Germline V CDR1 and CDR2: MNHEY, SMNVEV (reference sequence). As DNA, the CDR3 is TGTGCCAGCACAGGGTCATCCTACGAGCAGTACTTC. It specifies CASTGSSYEQYF.

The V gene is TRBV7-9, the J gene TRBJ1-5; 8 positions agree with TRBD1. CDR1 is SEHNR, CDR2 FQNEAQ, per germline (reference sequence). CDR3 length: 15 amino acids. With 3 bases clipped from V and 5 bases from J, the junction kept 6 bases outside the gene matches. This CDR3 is CASSFTGGSDQPQHF. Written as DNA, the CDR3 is TGTGCCAGCAGCTTCACAGGGGGTAGTGATCAGCCCCAGCATTTT.

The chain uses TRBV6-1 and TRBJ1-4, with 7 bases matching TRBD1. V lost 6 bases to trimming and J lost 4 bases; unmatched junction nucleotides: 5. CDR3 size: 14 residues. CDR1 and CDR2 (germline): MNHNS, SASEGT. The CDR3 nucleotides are TGTGCCAGCAGCCGGGACAGTCTTAATGAAAAACTGTTTTTT. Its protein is CASSRDSLNEKLFF.

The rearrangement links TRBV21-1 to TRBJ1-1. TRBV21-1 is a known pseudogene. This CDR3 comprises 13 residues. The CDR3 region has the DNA TGTGCCGGGGGGGGCTTTATGAACACTGAAGCTTTCTTT. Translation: CAGGGFMNTEAFF.

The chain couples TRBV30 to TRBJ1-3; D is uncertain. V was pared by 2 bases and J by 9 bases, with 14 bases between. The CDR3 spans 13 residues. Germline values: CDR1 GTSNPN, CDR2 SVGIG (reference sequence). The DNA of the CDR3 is TGTGCCTGGAGTTCCCAATTCGCCGGCACCATATATTTT. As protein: CAWSSQFAGTIYF.

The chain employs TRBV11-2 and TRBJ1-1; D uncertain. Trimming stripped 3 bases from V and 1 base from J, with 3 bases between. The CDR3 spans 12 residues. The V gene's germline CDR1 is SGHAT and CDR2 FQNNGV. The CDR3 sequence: CASSFRNTEAFF. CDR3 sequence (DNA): TGTGCCAGCAGCTTTCGGAACACTGAAGCTTTCTTT.

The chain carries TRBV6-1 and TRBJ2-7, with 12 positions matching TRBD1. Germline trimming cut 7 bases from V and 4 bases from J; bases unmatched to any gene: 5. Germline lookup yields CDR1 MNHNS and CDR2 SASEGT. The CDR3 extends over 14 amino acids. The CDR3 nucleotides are TGTGCCAGCAAGGGGACAGGGGGCAAGTACGAGCAGTACTTC. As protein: CASKGTGGKYEQYF.

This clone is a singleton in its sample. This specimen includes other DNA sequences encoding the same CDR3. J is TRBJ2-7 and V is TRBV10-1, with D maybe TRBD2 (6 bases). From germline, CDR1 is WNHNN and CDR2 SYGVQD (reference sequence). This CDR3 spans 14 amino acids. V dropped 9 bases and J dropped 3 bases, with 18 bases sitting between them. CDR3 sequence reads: CARGGPSGLYEQYF. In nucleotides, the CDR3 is TGCGCCAGGGGGGGACCCTCGGGCCTCTACGAGCAGTACTTC.

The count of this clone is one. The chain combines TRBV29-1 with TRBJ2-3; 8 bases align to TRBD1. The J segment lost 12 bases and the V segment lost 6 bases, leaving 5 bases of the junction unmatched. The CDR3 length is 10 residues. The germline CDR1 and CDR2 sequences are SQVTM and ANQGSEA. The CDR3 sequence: CSVSGQAQYF. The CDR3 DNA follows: TGCAGCGTCTCGGGACAGGCCCAGTATTTT.

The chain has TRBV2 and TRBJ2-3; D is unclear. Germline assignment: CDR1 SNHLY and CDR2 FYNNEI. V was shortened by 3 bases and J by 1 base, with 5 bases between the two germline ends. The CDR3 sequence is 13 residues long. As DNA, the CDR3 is TGTGCCAGCAGTGAGGCTCGCACAGATACGCAGTATTTT. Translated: CASSEARTDTQYF.

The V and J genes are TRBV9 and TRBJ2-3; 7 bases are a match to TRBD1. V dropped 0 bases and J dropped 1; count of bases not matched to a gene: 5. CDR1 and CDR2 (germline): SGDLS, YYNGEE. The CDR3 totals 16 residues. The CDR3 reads CASSVGGGEGTDTQYF. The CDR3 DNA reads TGTGCCAGCAGCGTAGGAGGGGGCGAAGGCACAGATACGCAGTATTTT.

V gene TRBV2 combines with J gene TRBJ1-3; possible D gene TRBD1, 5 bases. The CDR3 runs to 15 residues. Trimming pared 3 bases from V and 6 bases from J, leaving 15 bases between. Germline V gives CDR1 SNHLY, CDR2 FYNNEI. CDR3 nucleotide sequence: TGTGCCAGCAGTGAGAACGGGGGGAGAGAAAACACCATATATTTT. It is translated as CASSENGGRENTIYF. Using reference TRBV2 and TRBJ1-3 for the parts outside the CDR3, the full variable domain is EPEVTQTPSHQVTQMGQEVILRCVPISNHLYFYWYRQILGQKVEFLVSFYNNEISEKSEIFDDQFSVERPDGSNFTLKIRSTKLEDSAMYFCASSENGGRENTIYFGEGSWLTVV.

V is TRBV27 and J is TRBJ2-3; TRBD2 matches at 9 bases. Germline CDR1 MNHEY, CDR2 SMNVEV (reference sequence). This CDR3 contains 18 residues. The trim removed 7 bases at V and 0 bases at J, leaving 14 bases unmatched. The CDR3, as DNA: TGTGCCAGCAACTCTCGCGGGGGGGTCGTCGCTAGCACAGATACGCAGTATTTT. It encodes CASNSRGGVVASTDTQYF.

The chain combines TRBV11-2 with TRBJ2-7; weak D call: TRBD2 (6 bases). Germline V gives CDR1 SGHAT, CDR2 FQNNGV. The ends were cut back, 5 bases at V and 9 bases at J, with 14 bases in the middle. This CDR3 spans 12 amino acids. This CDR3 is CASSLGPGGQYF. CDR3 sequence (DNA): TGTGCCAGCAGCCTAGGACCCGGGGGGCAGTACTTC.

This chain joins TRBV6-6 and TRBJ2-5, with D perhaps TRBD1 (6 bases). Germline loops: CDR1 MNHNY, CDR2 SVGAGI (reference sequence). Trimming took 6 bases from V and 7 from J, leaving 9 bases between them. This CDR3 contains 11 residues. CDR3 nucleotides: TGTGCCAGCAGCCTCAGGGGGACCCAGTACTTC. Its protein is CASSLRGTQYF.

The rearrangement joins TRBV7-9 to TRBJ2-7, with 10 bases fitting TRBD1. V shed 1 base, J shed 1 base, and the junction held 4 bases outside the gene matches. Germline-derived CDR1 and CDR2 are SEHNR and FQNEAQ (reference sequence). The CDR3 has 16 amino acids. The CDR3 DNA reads TGTGCCAGCAGCTTAGGCGGGACAGGGGTTTCCTACGAGCAGTACTTC. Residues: CASSLGGTGVSYEQYF.

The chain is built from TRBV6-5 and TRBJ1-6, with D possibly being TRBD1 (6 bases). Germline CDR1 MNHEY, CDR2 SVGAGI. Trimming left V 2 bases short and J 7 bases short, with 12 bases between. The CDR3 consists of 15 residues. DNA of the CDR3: TGTGCCAGCAGTTACGGGACCAGGGGAAATTCACCCCTCCACTTT. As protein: CASSYGTRGNSPLHF.

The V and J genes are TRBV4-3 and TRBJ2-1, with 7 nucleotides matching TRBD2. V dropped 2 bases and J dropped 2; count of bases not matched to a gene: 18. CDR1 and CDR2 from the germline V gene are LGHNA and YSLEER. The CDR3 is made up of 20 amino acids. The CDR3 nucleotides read TGCGCCAGCAGCCAATCCGGGGTCAGTGCGCTAGCGGTCACCTACAATGAGCAGTTCTTC. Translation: CASSQSGVSALAVTYNEQFF.

CDR3 in DNA: TGTGCCAGCTCACCGTCAGGGATGGAAGCTTTCTTT. Translated, it gives CASSPSGMEAFF. This chain joins TRBV18 and TRBJ1-1, with D perhaps TRBD1 (5 bases). CDR3 length equals 12 residues. In germline, CDR1 is KGHSH, CDR2 LQKENI. V lost 3 bases and J 8 bases, leaving 10 bases between the germline ends.

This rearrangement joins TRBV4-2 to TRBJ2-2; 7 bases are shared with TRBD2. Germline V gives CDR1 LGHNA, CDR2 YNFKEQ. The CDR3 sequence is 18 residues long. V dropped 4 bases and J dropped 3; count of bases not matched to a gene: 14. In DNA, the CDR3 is TGTGCCAGCAGCCTTCCTCTGGGGAGCGGGGAGGACACCGGGGAGCTGTTTTTT. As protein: CASSLPLGSGEDTGELFF.

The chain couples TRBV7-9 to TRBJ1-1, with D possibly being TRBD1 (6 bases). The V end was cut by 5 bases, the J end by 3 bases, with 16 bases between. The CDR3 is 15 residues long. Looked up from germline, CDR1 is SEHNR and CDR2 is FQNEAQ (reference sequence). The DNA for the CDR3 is TGTGCCAGCAGCCCGGGGGGGCCGGGGGACACTGAAGCTTTCTTT. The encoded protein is CASSPGGPGDTEAFF.

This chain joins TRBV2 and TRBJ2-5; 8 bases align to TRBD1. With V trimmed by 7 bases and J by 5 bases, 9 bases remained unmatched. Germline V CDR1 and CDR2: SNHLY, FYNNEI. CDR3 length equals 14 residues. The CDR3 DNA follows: TGTGCCAGCACCAGGACAGGGACCGTCGAGACCCAGTACTTC. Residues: CASTRTGTVETQYF.

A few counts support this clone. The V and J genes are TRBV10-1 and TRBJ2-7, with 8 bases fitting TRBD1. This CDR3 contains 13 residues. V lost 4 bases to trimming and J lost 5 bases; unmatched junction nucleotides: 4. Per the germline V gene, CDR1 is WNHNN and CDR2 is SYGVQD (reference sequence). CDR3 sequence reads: CASSGDRLNEQYF. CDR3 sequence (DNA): TGCGCCAGCAGTGGGGACAGGTTAAACGAGCAGTACTTC.

The chain's CDR3 is CASSLGLAGGGETQYF. CDR3 nucleotide sequence: TGTGCCAGCAGCTTGGGATTGGCGGGGGGGGGTGAGACCCAGTACTTC. The rearrangement uses TRBV5-4 and TRBJ2-5; 9 bases fit TRBD2. CDR1 SGHNT and CDR2 YYREEE come from the germline V gene (reference sequence). CDR3 size: 16 residues. V lost 0 bases to trimming and J lost 5 bases; unmatched junction nucleotides: 8. Supplemented by reference TRBV5-4 and TRBJ2-5, the full variable domain reads ETGVTQSPTHLIKTRGQQVTLRCSSQSGHNTVSWYQQALGQGPQFIFQYYREEENGRGNFPPRFSGLQFPNYSSELNVNALELDDSALYLCASSLGLAGGGETQYFGPGTRLLVL.

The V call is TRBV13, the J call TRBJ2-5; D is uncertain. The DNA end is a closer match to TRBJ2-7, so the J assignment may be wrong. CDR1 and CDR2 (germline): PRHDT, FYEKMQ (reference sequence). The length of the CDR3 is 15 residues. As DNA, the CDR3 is TGTGCCAGCAGCTCGCCCCCTAGTGGCTCCTACGAGCAGTACTTC. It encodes CASSSPPSGSYEQYF.

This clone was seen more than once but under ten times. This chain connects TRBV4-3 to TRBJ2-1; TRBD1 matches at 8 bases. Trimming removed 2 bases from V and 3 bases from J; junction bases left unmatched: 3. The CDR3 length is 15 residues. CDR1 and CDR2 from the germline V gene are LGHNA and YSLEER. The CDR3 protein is CASSQPGTGYNEQFF. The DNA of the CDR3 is TGCGCCAGCAGCCAACCTGGGACAGGCTACAATGAGCAGTTCTTC.

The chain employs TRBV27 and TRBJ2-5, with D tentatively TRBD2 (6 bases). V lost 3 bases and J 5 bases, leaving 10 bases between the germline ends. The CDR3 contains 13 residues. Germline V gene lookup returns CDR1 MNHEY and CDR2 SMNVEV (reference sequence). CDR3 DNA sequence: TGTGCCAGCAGTTTCTTTGGGGGGGAGACCCAGTACTTC. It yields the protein CASSFFGGETQYF.

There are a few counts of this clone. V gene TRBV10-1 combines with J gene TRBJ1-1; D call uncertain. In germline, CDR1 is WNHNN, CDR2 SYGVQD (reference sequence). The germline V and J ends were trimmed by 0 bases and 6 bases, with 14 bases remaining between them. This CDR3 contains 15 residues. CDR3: CASSESRGSPSEAFF. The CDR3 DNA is TGCGCCAGCAGTGAGTCTCGAGGGTCTCCTTCTGAAGCTTTCTTT.

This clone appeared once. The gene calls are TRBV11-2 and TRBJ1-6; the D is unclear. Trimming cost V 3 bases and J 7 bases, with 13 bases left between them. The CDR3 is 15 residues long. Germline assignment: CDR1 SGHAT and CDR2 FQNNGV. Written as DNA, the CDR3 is TGTGCCAGCAGCTTTGAGGGTATGGGGAATTCACCCCTCCACTTT. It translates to CASSFEGMGNSPLHF.

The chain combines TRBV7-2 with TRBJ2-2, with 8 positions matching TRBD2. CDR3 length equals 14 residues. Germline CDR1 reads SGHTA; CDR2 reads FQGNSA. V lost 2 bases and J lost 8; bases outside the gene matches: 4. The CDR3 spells CASSLPGGPGELFF. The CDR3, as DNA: TGTGCCAGCAGCTTACCGGGGGGGCCGGGGGAGCTGTTTTTT.